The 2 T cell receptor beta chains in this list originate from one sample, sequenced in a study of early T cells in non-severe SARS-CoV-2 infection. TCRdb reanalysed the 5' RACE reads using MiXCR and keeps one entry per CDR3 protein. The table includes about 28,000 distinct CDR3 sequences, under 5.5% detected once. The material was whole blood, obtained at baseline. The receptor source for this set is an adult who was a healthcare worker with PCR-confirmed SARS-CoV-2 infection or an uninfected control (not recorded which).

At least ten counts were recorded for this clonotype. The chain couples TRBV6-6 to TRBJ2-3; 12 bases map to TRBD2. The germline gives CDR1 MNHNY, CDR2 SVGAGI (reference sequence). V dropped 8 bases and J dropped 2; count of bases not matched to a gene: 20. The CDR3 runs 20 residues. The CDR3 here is CASGPRTSGVPTSITDTQYF. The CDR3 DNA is TGTGCCAGCGGGCCGCGGACTAGCGGGGTTCCCACTTCGATCACAGATACGCAGTATTTT.

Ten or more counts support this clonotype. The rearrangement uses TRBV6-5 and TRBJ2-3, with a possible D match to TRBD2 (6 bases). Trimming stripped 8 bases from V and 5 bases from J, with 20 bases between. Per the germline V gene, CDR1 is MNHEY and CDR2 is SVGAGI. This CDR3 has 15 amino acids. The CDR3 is CASSNLAEAGDTQYF. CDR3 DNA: TGTGCCAGCTCAAATTTAGCGGAGGCGGGAGATACGCAGTATTTT.